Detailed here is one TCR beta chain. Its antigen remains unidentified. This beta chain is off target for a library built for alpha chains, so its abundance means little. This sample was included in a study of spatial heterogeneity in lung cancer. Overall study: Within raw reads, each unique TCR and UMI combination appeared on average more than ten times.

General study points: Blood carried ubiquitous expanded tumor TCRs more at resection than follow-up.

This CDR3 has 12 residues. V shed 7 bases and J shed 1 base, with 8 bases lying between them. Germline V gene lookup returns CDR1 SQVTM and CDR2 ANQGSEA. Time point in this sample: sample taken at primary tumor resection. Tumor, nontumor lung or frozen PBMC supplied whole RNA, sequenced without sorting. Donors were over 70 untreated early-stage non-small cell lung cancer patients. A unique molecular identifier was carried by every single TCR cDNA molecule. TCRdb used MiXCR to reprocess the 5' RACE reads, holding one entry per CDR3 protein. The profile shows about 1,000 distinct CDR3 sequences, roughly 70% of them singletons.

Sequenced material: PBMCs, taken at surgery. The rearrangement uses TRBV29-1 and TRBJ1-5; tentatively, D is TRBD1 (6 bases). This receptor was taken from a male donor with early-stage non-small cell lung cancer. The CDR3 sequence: CSAGESNQPQHF. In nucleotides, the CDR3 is TGCAGCGCAGGGGAGAGCAATCAGCCCCAGCATTTT.